Listed below are T cell receptor beta chains from one sample, sequenced in a study of immune cell composition in non-small cell lung cancer. The repertoire was sequenced with immunoSEQ multiplex PCR; TCRdb's copy has only in-frame clones and lacks some. The table has approximately 3,500 clones, roughly 77% seen once. The sample consisted of non-adjacent lung tissue. The receptors were sampled from a human donor with non-small cell lung cancer. Each CDR3 is given with its conserved first and last residue. A D gene is named only where the DNA matches it firmly. Clone size is shown for a subset of rows, as once, few, many or a class of expanded clone.

size,V,J,D,CDR3,DNA
.,TRBV5-1,TRBJ2-5,TRBD2,CASSFGSGKETQYF,TGCGCCAGCAGCTTCGGGAGCGGGAAAGAGACCCAGTACTTC
.,TRBV25-1,TRBJ2-7,TRBD2,CASGNSGRTYDEQYF,TGTGCCAGCGGTAATAGCGGGAGGACCTACGACGAGCAGTACTTC
.,TRBV5-6,TRBJ2-1,.,CASSFTGLVREQFF,TGTGCCAGCAGCTTTACAGGGTTAGTCCGTGAGCAGTTCTTC
.,TRBV7-3,TRBJ2-5,TRBD2,CASSLTGREGLGLQETQYF,TGTGCCAGCAGCTTAACCGGGCGGGAGGGCCTCGGACTCCAAGAGACCCAGTACTTC
.,TRBV6-6,TRBJ1-2,TRBD1,CASRTRETGLGYGYTF,TGTGCCAGCAGGACACGCGAGACAGGGTTGGGCTATGGCTACACCTTC
.,TRBV19,TRBJ1-2,.,CASSIDRRGRYGYTF,TGTGCCAGTAGTATAGATAGGAGGGGTCGCTATGGCTACACCTTC
.,TRBV19,TRBJ2-4,.,CASSMAQAKNIQYF,TGTGCCAGTAGTATGGCACAGGCCAAAAACATTCAGTACTTC
.,TRBV9,TRBJ2-5,.,CASSGSYGKRQETQYF,TGTGCCAGCAGCGGGAGTTACGGGAAGCGCCAAGAGACCCAGTACTTC
once,TRBV11-2,TRBJ2-7,TRBD2,CASSFGREQYF,TGTGCCAGCAGCTTCGGGAGGGAGCAGTACTTC
.,TRBV4-3,TRBJ2-1,TRBD2,CASSQGPAGGPMDEQFF,TGCGCCAGCAGCCAAGGCCCAGCGGGAGGGCCAATGGATGAGCAGTTCTTC
.,TRBV30,TRBJ2-3,TRBD1,CAWSSGDRGADTQYF,TGTGCCTGGAGTTCTGGGGACAGGGGAGCAGATACGCAGTATTTT
few,TRBV19,TRBJ2-3,TRBD2,CASRVTSGKDTQYF,TGTGCCAGTAGGGTGACTAGCGGGAAAGATACGCAGTATTTT
.,TRBV10-2,TRBJ2-7,.,CASSERTDYEQYF,TGCGCCAGCAGTGAGAGGACAGACTACGAGCAGTACTTC
.,TRBV28,TRBJ2-3,TRBD1,CASSRGTGGTDTQYF,TGTGCCAGCAGTAGGGGGACAGGGGGCACAGATACGCAGTATTTT
.,TRBV11-3,TRBJ2-5,.,CASSLGSGVGETQYF,TGTGCCAGCAGCTTAGGGTCCGGGGTCGGGGAGACCCAGTACTTC
.,TRBV6-5,TRBJ2-2,.,CASSPPSVYTGELFF,TGTGCCAGCAGTCCGCCTAGCGTGTACACCGGGGAGCTGTTTTTT
.,TRBV7-2,TRBJ2-1,TRBD2,CASSFGGSSYNEQFF,TGTGCCAGCAGCTTCGGCGGGAGCTCCTACAATGAGCAGTTCTTC
.,TRBV28,TRBJ2-3,.,CATLADSGGDTQYF,TGTGCCACCCTTGCGGACAGTGGGGGAGATACGCAGTATTTT
few,TRBV30,TRBJ2-2,.,CAWLEHTGELFF,TGTGCCTGGTTAGAGCACACCGGGGAGCTGTTTTTT
.,TRBV2,TRBJ1-1,.,CASSEEGLYRARTEAFF,TGTGCCAGCAGTGAAGAAGGTTTGTACAGAGCAAGAACTGAAGCTTTCTTT
few,TRBV19,TRBJ2-5,.,CASSIGRLSWQETQYF,TGTGCCAGTAGTATAGGTCGACTAAGCTGGCAAGAGACCCAGTACTTC
.,TRBV18,TRBJ1-5,TRBD1,CASSPTGQGSNQPQHF,TGTGCCAGCTCGCCGACGGGACAGGGAAGCAATCAGCCCCAGCATTTT
medium-sized,TRBV28,TRBJ2-1,.,CASSLPPGLAEVSSYNEQFF,TGTGCCAGCAGTTTACCCCCCGGCCTCGCCGAGGTTTCCTCCTACAATGAGCAGTTCTTC
.,TRBV2,TRBJ1-2,TRBD1,CASSRVGTGGRGYTF,TGTGCCAGCAGTCGGGTCGGGACAGGGGGACGTGGCTACACCTTC
.,TRBV2,TRBJ2-7,.,CASIKQESSYEQYF,TGTGCCAGCATTAAGCAGGAATCCTCCTACGAGCAGTACTTC
.,TRBV5-1,TRBJ1-4,.,CASSLGGQFEKLFF,TGCGCCAGCAGCTTGGGAGGGCAGTTCGAAAAACTGTTTTTT
.,TRBV27,TRBJ2-7,TRBD1,CASSSGTGGAKSEQYF,TGTGCCAGCAGTTCCGGGACAGGGGGCGCGAAATCCGAGCAGTACTTC
.,TRBV30,TRBJ1-5,TRBD1,CACSKTGNGQPQHF,TGTGCCTGCAGTAAGACAGGGAACGGTCAGCCCCAGCATTTT
.,TRBV5-1,TRBJ1-3,.,CASSLVSARSGNTIYF,TGCGCCAGCAGCTTGGTGTCGGCGAGGTCTGGAAACACCATATATTTT
.,TRBV2,TRBJ1-1,TRBD1,CASSEVTGGITEAFF,TGTGCCAGCAGTGAAGTGACAGGGGGTATCACTGAAGCTTTCTTT
few,TRBV28,TRBJ1-2,TRBD1,CASSLLGTDYGYTF,TGTGCCAGCAGTTTACTTGGGACAGACTATGGCTACACCTTC
.,TRBV7-6,TRBJ2-5,.,CASSWTAGETQYF,TGTGCCAGCAGCTGGACGGCGGGGGAGACCCAGTACTTC
.,TRBV6-1,TRBJ1-2,.,CASSVSPSQNYGYTF,TGTGCCAGCAGTGTTTCCCCGTCGCAGAACTATGGCTACACCTTC
.,TRBV7-3,TRBJ1-2,.,CASSLYAGNYGYTF,TGTGCCAGCAGCTTATACGCGGGAAACTATGGCTACACCTTC
.,TRBV11-2,TRBJ2-1,.,CASSSGDVANNEQFF,TGTGCCAGCAGCTCAGGGGATGTGGCCAACAATGAGCAGTTCTTC
.,TRBV5-1,TRBJ1-5,.,CASSRTGLGNQPQHF,TGCGCCAGCAGCAGAACAGGGTTAGGCAATCAGCCCCAGCATTTT
.,TRBV5-1,TRBJ2-5,.,CASSFGTLQETQYF,TGCGCCAGCAGCTTCGGGACTCTCCAAGAGACCCAGTACTTC
.,TRBV28,TRBJ2-2,TRBD2,CASRPFLAGGGTGELFF,TGTGCCAGCAGGCCCTTTCTAGCGGGAGGGGGGACCGGGGAGCTGTTTTTT
few,TRBV27,TRBJ2-7,.,CASSLRGTAYEQYF,TGTGCCAGCAGTTTAAGGGGCACGGCCTACGAGCAGTACTTC
few,TRBV27,TRBJ1-1,.,CASSSRRGRNTEAFF,TGTGCCAGCAGCTCCCGAAGGGGGAGGAACACTGAAGCTTTCTTT
.,TRBV19,TRBJ2-2,TRBD1,CASSGQGAGDTGELFF,TGTGCCAGTAGTGGACAGGGGGCTGGAGACACCGGGGAGCTGTTTTTT
.,TRBV5-6,TRBJ1-5,.,CASSFRASNQPQHF,TGTGCCAGCAGCTTCAGGGCCAGCAATCAGCCCCAGCATTTT
.,TRBV6-4,TRBJ2-3,.,CASSDSVGRGTDTQYF,TGTGCCAGCAGTGACTCAGTCGGGAGAGGCACAGATACGCAGTATTTT
few,TRBV4-3,TRBJ1-1,TRBD1,CASSMEAGGSGGNTEAFF,TGCGCCAGCAGCATGGAAGCAGGGGGCTCGGGTGGGAACACTGAAGCTTTCTTT
.,TRBV28,TRBJ2-5,TRBD2,CASSPGLAAPLQETQYF,TGTGCCAGCAGTCCGGGACTAGCGGCCCCCCTCCAAGAGACCCAGTACTTC
.,TRBV11-2,TRBJ2-2,.,CASSPQGTGELFF,TGTGCCAGCAGCCCCCAGGGGACCGGGGAGCTGTTTTTT
.,TRBV25-1,TRBJ2-7,.,CASRASGPVYEQYF,TGTGCCAGCAGAGCGAGCGGACCTGTCTACGAGCAGTACTTC